A single sample gave rise to the 11 T cell receptor beta chains below, sequenced in a study of cytomegalovirus exposure and HLA in healthy donors (dated by TCRdb to 2017 to 2019). The library was produced with the immunoSEQ multiplex PCR assay. A mixture of 60 forward primers for TCR Vbeta segments and 13 reverse primers for TCR Jbeta segments was used in the multiplex PCR. Here the immuneACCESS table is served through TCRdb, limited to in-frame sequences with V and J called. Missing clones are a known gap in these copies; in checked studies unresolved V genes cover under half, and the rest lacks a known reason. Here the sample has 150,000 to 200,000 clones; less than 90% occur a single time. The biggest ten clones account for more than 0.85% of the sample. Sequencing used PBMCs. The receptor set was obtained from a young man in good health and CMV-seronegative.

The rearrangement links TRBV29-1 to TRBJ1-2; 9 bases agree with TRBD1. V lost 6 bases and J lost 2; bases outside the gene matches: 7. The CDR3 loop spans 14 amino acids. CDR1 and CDR2 (germline): SQVTM, ANQGSEA. The CDR3 DNA is TGCAGCGTCGCGGGACAGGGTGCCAACTATGGCTACACCTTC. Protein sequence: CSVAGQGANYGYTF.

The DNA of the CDR3 is TGTGCCAGCTCCCCAGCGGCTGGGGCGAATGAAAAACTGTTTTTT. It is translated as CASSPAAGANEKLFF. The chain combines TRBV18 with TRBJ1-4; perhaps TRBD1 as D (5 bases). The CDR3 contains 15 residues. Trimming took off 6 bases at V and 5 bases at J, with 16 bases between the two ends. Germline-derived CDR1 and CDR2 are KGHSH and LQKENI.

Here the CDR3 reads CASGLETSGYNEQFF. CDR3 nucleotides: TGTGCTAGTGGTTTAGAGACTAGCGGGTACAATGAGCAGTTCTTC. The J gene is TRBJ2-1, the V gene TRBV12-5, with 10 bases matching TRBD2. V shed 3 bases, J shed 4 bases, and the junction held 3 bases outside the gene matches. Germline assignment: CDR1 LGHNT and CDR2 FRNRAP. The CDR3 has 15 amino acids.

The rearrangement joins TRBV10-2 to TRBJ2-1, with 7 bases matching TRBD2. With V trimmed by 3 bases and J by 9 bases, 11 bases remained unmatched. The CDR3 spans 15 residues. CDR1 and CDR2 from the germline V gene are WSHSY and SAAADI. The CDR3 region has the DNA TGCGCCAGCAGTGAAAGACTAGCCCAATTTAGTGAGCAGTTCTTC. Protein sequence: CASSERLAQFSEQFF.

The chain joins TRBV5-1 to TRBJ2-1; TRBD1 matches at 7 bases. Germline loops: CDR1 SGHRS, CDR2 YFSETQ. This CDR3 is built from 14 residues. The junction had 1 base not matched to a gene; V was cut back by 0 bases and J by 4 bases. The CDR3 loop reads CASSLGDRYNEQFF. CDR3 coding DNA: TGCGCCAGCAGCTTGGGGGACAGATACAATGAGCAGTTCTTC.

This clone was counted a few times. The gene calls are TRBV18 and TRBJ2-1, with D perhaps matching TRBD1 (7 bases). V was shortened by 6 bases and J by 8 bases, with 20 bases between the two germline ends. Germline CDR1 and CDR2: KGHSH and LQKENI. The CDR3 runs to 15 residues. The chain's CDR3 is CASSPRGATADEQFF. The CDR3 DNA is TGTGCCAGCTCCCCCAGGGGGGCGACCGCGGATGAGCAGTTCTTC.

The chain joins TRBV7-9 to TRBJ2-3; 8 bases fit TRBD1. This CDR3 has 14 residues. The germline CDR1 and CDR2 sequences are SEHNR and FQNEAQ (reference sequence). The V and J ends lost 5 bases and 5 bases, in that order; junction bases with no gene match: 6. The CDR3 DNA reads as TGTGCCAGCAGCCGGGGACAGGCTGGAGATACGCAGTATTTT. Its translation is CASSRGQAGDTQYF.

The CDR3: CASSQTTSAGSYEQYF. CDR3 in DNA: TGTGCCAGCAGCCAAACGACTAGCGCCGGATCCTACGAGCAGTACTTC. The V gene is TRBV4-2, the J gene TRBJ2-7; 8 bases line up with TRBD2. The CDR3 has 16 residues. In germline, CDR1 is LGHNA, CDR2 YNFKEQ. J lost 1 base, V lost 2 bases, and 7 bases had no gene match.

The genes are TRBV27 and TRBJ1-4; D not resolved. Per the germline V gene, CDR1 is MNHEY and CDR2 is SMNVEV (reference sequence). The CDR3 is 15 amino acids. The V gene lost 4 bases and the J gene lost 8 bases, with 17 bases spanning the gap. CDR3 sequence reads: CASSSRESGREKLFF. The DNA for the CDR3 is TGTGCCAGCAGTTCTAGGGAGTCGGGTCGGGAAAAACTGTTTTTT.

The rearrangement links TRBV5-1 to TRBJ1-2, with D possibly being TRBD1 (5 bases). The CDR3 loop spans 13 amino acids. The germline V and J ends were trimmed by 0 bases and 6 bases, with 9 bases remaining between them. CDR1 is SGHRS, CDR2 YFSETQ, per germline. CDR3 sequence reads: CASSLEGYDGYTF. In DNA, the CDR3 is TGCGCCAGCAGCTTGGAGGGGTATGATGGCTACACCTTC.

The V call is TRBV4-2, the J call TRBJ2-7, with TRBD2 identical over 9 bases. From germline, CDR1 is LGHNA and CDR2 YNFKEQ. Trimming at V came to 0 bases and at J to 7 bases, leaving 7 bases not matched to a gene. The CDR3 covers 15 residues. The CDR3 nucleotides read TGTGCCAGCAGCCAAGAAATAGCGGGGGTAGGGGAGCAGTACTTC. Protein: CASSQEIAGVGEQYF.